These T cell receptor beta chains were read from a single sample in a study of blood T cell repertoires in COVID-19. Profiled with immunoSEQ multiplex PCR; TCRdb holds only in-frame clones, not every one. The sample yields 200,000 to 300,000 clones, 84% seen once. Sequencing input: peripheral blood. These receptors were obtained from a human donor in a cohort sampled during active COVID-19. Each CDR3 is given with its conserved first and last residue. Fields, in order: D gene, J gene, clone size, V gene, CDR3 DNA, CDR3 protein. D genes are given only for firm matches. Only part of the rows carry a size: once, few, many, or a class if the clone is expanded.

D: .; J: TRBJ1-3; size: .; V: TRBV28; DNA: TGTGCCAGCAGTCTTCCTCTTAGAGTCTCTGGAAACACCATATATTTT; CDR3: CASSLPLRVSGNTIYF
D: .; J: TRBJ1-2; size: few; V: TRBV7-9; DNA: TGTGCCAGCAGCGCCAATTCCGACAGAAACTATGGCTACACCTTC; CDR3: CASSANSDRNYGYTF
D: .; J: TRBJ1-5; size: .; V: TRBV4-2; DNA: TGTGCCAGCAGCCAAGCCGACTTCAGGGATAGCAATCAGCCCCAGCATTTT; CDR3: CASSQADFRDSNQPQHF
D: .; J: TRBJ2-7; size: .; V: TRBV6-5; DNA: TGTGCCAGCAGTCTGGGACTTCCGACCTACGAGCAGTACTTC; CDR3: CASSLGLPTYEQYF
D: .; J: TRBJ2-7; size: many; V: TRBV2; DNA: TGTGCCAGCAGTGAGGCTTGGCAGGGCTCCTACGAGCAGTACTTC; CDR3: CASSEAWQGSYEQYF
D: .; J: TRBJ1-1; size: .; V: TRBV6-5; DNA: TGTGCCAGCAGCGGTTGGGCAGGGATGAACACTGAAGCTTTCTTT; CDR3: CASSGWAGMNTEAFF
D: .; J: TRBJ2-3; size: .; V: TRBV6-6; DNA: TGTGCCAGCAGTGGGTCGACTAGTCGGACAGATACGCAGTATTTT; CDR3: CASSGSTSRTDTQYF
D: .; J: TRBJ2-2; size: .; V: TRBV6-5; DNA: TGTGCCAGCAGTTACTCCCAGGGTTTCACCGGGGAGCTGTTTTTT; CDR3: CASSYSQGFTGELFF
D: .; J: TRBJ2-1; size: few; V: TRBV12-5; DNA: TGTGCTAGTGGTTTGGAGGAGAGGGTGAAGTTCTTC; CDR3: CASGLEERVKFF
D: .; J: TRBJ1-5; size: .; V: TRBV6-2/TRBV6-3; DNA: TGTGCCAGCAGTTACCCGCCGGGGGGGCGAGACAGCAATCAGCCCCAGCATTTT; CDR3: CASSYPPGGRDSNQPQHF
D: TRBD2; J: TRBJ2-7; size: .; V: TRBV27; DNA: TGTGCCAGCAGTCGACTAGCGCCCCTCTCCTACGAGCAGTACTTC; CDR3: CASSRLAPLSYEQYF
D: TRBD1; J: TRBJ1-4; size: .; V: TRBV29-1; DNA: TGCAGCGTGAGAAATTTTGGGACAGCGGGTGAAAAACTGTTTTTT; CDR3: CSVRNFGTAGEKLFF
D: .; J: TRBJ2-7; size: .; V: TRBV7-2; DNA: TGTGCCAGCAGCGACGGAGGAGCCTACGAGCAGTACTTC; CDR3: CASSDGGAYEQYF
D: TRBD1; J: TRBJ1-2; size: .; V: TRBV5-1; DNA: TGCGCCAGCAGCTTGGCCGGGACAGGGGGTAATGGCTACACCTTC; CDR3: CASSLAGTGGNGYTF
D: .; J: TRBJ1-2; size: few; V: TRBV2; DNA: TGTGCCTCGGGGGGCTCTAACTATGGCTACACCTTC; CDR3: CASGGSNYGYTF
D: TRBD2; J: TRBJ2-3; size: .; V: TRBV11-2; DNA: TGTGCCAGCAGCCCGGGACTAGCGGGGGGGCCGTGGACAGATACGCAGTATTTT; CDR3: CASSPGLAGGPWTDTQYF
D: .; J: TRBJ2-7; size: .; V: TRBV28; DNA: TGTGCCAGCAGTTTAAGGGGCTGGAACTACGAGCAGTACTTC; CDR3: CASSLRGWNYEQYF
D: TRBD1; J: TRBJ1-2; size: .; V: TRBV9; DNA: TGTGCCAGCAGCGGAAGGACAGGAGGTCATGGCTACACCTTC; CDR3: CASSGRTGGHGYTF
D: .; J: TRBJ2-1; size: .; V: TRBV6-1; DNA: TGTGCCAGCAGTGAAGCGCTCGGGTCAGATCGCAATGAGCAGTTCTTC; CDR3: CASSEALGSDRNEQFF
D: TRBD1; J: TRBJ2-3; size: .; V: TRBV6-5; DNA: TGTGCCAGCAGTCCCATGACAGGGGGAGATACGCAGTATTTT; CDR3: CASSPMTGGDTQYF
D: TRBD2; J: TRBJ2-1; size: once; V: TRBV19; DNA: TGTGCCAGTAGTATAGCAGGCGGGAGGTCCTACAATGAGCAGTTCTTC; CDR3: CASSIAGGRSYNEQFF
D: TRBD2; J: TRBJ2-1; size: .; V: TRBV29-1; DNA: TGCAGCGTTGCCGGCGGGAGCTCCTACAATGAGCAGTTCTTC; CDR3: CSVAGGSSYNEQFF
D: .; J: TRBJ2-7; size: few; V: TRBV7-8; DNA: TGTGCCAGCAGCTTTGCGGCGGAGGGCACCTACGAGCAGTACTTC; CDR3: CASSFAAEGTYEQYF
D: .; J: TRBJ1-2; size: .; V: TRBV11-2; DNA: TGTGCCAGCAGCCCTACCGTAGGAGGCTATGGCTACACCTTC; CDR3: CASSPTVGGYGYTF
D: .; J: TRBJ1-3; size: few; V: TRBV25-1; DNA: TGTGCCAGCAATCCCACAGGGAGCTCTGGAAACACCATATATTTT; CDR3: CASNPTGSSGNTIYF
D: .; J: TRBJ2-5; size: .; V: TRBV14; DNA: TGTGCCAGCAGACGGACTTACCAAGAGACCCAGTACTTC; CDR3: CASRRTYQETQYF
D: TRBD1; J: TRBJ2-7; size: .; V: TRBV18; DNA: TGTGCCAGCTCAGGGGACAGGTCCGTATTCTTCGAGCAGTACTTC; CDR3: CASSGDRSVFFEQYF
D: TRBD1; J: TRBJ1-1; size: .; V: TRBV3-1/TRBV3-2; DNA: TGTGCCAGCAGCCGCGGGACAGGGGGTAACACTGAAGCTTTCTTT; CDR3: CASSRGTGGNTEAFF
D: .; J: TRBJ1-1; size: .; V: TRBV18; DNA: TGTGCCAGCTCACCCAAAGGGGACACTGAAGCTTTCTTT; CDR3: CASSPKGDTEAFF
D: TRBD2; J: TRBJ2-7; size: .; V: TRBV19; DNA: TGTGCCAGTAGTATTGACTCCAACGGCGGGAGGAGCGAGCAGTACTTC; CDR3: CASSIDSNGGRSEQYF
D: TRBD1; J: TRBJ1-2; size: .; V: TRBV2; DNA: TGTGCCAGCAGTGAGGACAGGGAAAACTATGGCTACACCTTC; CDR3: CASSEDRENYGYTF
D: TRBD2; J: TRBJ2-1; size: .; V: TRBV19; DNA: TGTGCCAGTAGTATAGAAGCACCCACTAGCGGGAGGGCAGATGAGCAGTTCTTC; CDR3: CASSIEAPTSGRADEQFF
D: .; J: TRBJ2-5; size: .; V: TRBV4-3; DNA: TGCGCCAGCAGCCAAGACGGGTCGGAGGGAGGGACCCAGTACTTC; CDR3: CASSQDGSEGGTQYF
D: .; J: TRBJ2-1; size: .; V: TRBV6-5; DNA: TGTGCCACAAGGGAACTAGTCCGATACAATGAGCAGTTCTTC; CDR3: CATRELVRYNEQFF
D: .; J: TRBJ2-5; size: .; V: TRBV27; DNA: TGTGCCAGCAGTTTTAGACAGGCACAAGAGACCCAGTACTTC; CDR3: CASSFRQAQETQYF
D: TRBD1; J: TRBJ2-1; size: .; V: TRBV5-1; DNA: TGCGCCAGCAGCTTGGGTCTGGGACAGAGAGACAATGAGCAGTTCTTC; CDR3: CASSLGLGQRDNEQFF
D: .; J: TRBJ1-2; size: .; V: TRBV6-5; DNA: TGTGCCAGCGGCGGCATCAGCTATGGCTACACCTTC; CDR3: CASGGISYGYTF
D: .; J: TRBJ1-4; size: .; V: TRBV15; DNA: TGTGCCACCAGCAGAGGAAACAGGGCAACTAATGAAAAACTGTTTTTT; CDR3: CATSRGNRATNEKLFF
D: .; J: TRBJ1-2; size: few; V: TRBV7-9; DNA: TGTGCCAGCAGCTTAGACATGAGGAACTATGGCTACACCTTC; CDR3: CASSLDMRNYGYTF
D: TRBD1; J: TRBJ2-7; size: .; V: TRBV27; DNA: TGTGCCACCTTGGGTCAGGGGGACTACGAGCAGTACTTC; CDR3: CATLGQGDYEQYF
D: TRBD1; J: TRBJ1-5; size: .; V: TRBV10-3; DNA: TGTGCCATCAGTGGGACAGGGGGAGGGCAGCCCCAGCATTTT; CDR3: CAISGTGGGQPQHF
D: TRBD2; J: TRBJ2-5; size: .; V: TRBV13; DNA: TGTGCCAGCAGCCAAAAACGACTAGCCGAGACCCAGTACTTC; CDR3: CASSQKRLAETQYF
D: TRBD1; J: TRBJ2-2; size: once; V: TRBV24-1; DNA: TGTGCCACCAGTGATTCGACAGGGGGCGGGTACACCGGGGAGCTGTTTTTT; CDR3: CATSDSTGGGYTGELFF
D: TRBD2; J: TRBJ2-7; size: few; V: TRBV7-3; DNA: TGTGCCAGCAGCTTAGGCGGGAGGGGTGAGCAGTACTTC; CDR3: CASSLGGRGEQYF
D: .; J: TRBJ2-7; size: .; V: TRBV6-7; DNA: TGTGCCAGCAGCATCTTTACAGGATTCTACGAGCAGTACTTC; CDR3: CASSIFTGFYEQYF
D: .; J: TRBJ2-7; size: .; V: TRBV5-1; DNA: TGCGCCAGCAGCTTGTCCGTGGGAGGGACATCCTACGAGCAGTACTTC; CDR3: CASSLSVGGTSYEQYF
D: TRBD2; J: TRBJ2-2; size: .; V: TRBV5-3; DNA: TGTGCCATAAGGGGACTAGTCTGGGGGACCGGGGAGCTGTTTTTT; CDR3: CAIRGLVWGTGELFF
D: TRBD1; J: TRBJ1-2; size: .; V: TRBV29-1; DNA: TGCAGCGTTGAAAGAGGACAGGGGTCCTATGGCTACACCTTC; CDR3: CSVERGQGSYGYTF
D: TRBD1; J: TRBJ2-5; size: once; V: TRBV5-1; DNA: TGCGCCAGCTTCCAGGGGGCCGAAAAGACCCAGTACTTC; CDR3: CASFQGAEKTQYF
D: .; J: TRBJ2-7; size: .; V: TRBV6-5; DNA: TGTGCCAGCAGACCTCGCGGTAGCGGCTCCTACGAGCAGTACTTC; CDR3: CASRPRGSGSYEQYF